The present TCR beta chain was sequenced within a study of breast tumors, draining lymph nodes, adjacent tissues (dated by TCRdb to about 2016). Describing the broader study: Breast cancer patients provided tumor, adjacent nontumor tissue and axillary lymph nodes, and the study compared the TCR beta repertoires across these three sources. The study was designed to assess the relationships and possible T-cell exchange between tumor, surrounding tissue and draining lymph node repertoires in human breast cancer. Overall study results and their limits: Tumors showed preferential V and J gene usage, and their T-cell repertoire diversity fell below that of lymph nodes yet above that of nontumor tissue. The conclusion that tumor T cells originate in lymph nodes was presented as consistent with a hypothesis rather than as directly demonstrated. The data were judged consistent with most tumor T cells deriving from the lymph node and then expanding within tumor tissue. Tumor and nontumor tissue repertoires were significantly more similar in luminal-like than in basal-like breast cancer.

The germline V gene gives CDR1 as SGHDN and CDR2 as FVKESK. V gives up 5 bases and J gives up 0 bases, and the segment between their germline ends measures 14 bases. The CDR3 sequence holds 15 residues, the cysteine and phenylalanine included. Only the CDR3 DNA is retained, 45 bases long and in frame from the first base. Lymph node samples came from the axillary draining lymph nodes of breast cancer patients. This sample was sequenced with an Illumina HiSeq 2000. Multiplex PCR amplification was used to generate the TCR beta chain libraries. The amplified TCR beta chain products were analyzed by high-throughput sequencing. TCRdb reprocessed the public reads (quality trimming at Q25 with fastp, clone calling with MiXCR) and kept in-frame beta chains. For every CDR3 protein sequence, its rows merge into one entry that carries the most common genes and DNA. The sample yields about 180,000 distinct CDR3 sequences; 30% to 35% were counted once. The ten largest clones add up to approximately 4.2% of the sample.

This clonotype was seen at least ten times. This clone's antigen is unknown. No qualities accompany the bases; no much larger clone lies one base away. The chain is encoded by TRBV14 joined to TRBJ2-7; too little of a D gene remains to name it. Material: axillary lymph node tissue. This clonotype was obtained from a female donor with breast cancer. Some clones in this sample may be carry-over from other donors' samples. Read as DNA, the sequence is TGTGCCAGCAGCGGCGACTGGCAAAGCTCCTACGAGCAGTACTTC. It is translated as CASSGDWQSSYEQYF.